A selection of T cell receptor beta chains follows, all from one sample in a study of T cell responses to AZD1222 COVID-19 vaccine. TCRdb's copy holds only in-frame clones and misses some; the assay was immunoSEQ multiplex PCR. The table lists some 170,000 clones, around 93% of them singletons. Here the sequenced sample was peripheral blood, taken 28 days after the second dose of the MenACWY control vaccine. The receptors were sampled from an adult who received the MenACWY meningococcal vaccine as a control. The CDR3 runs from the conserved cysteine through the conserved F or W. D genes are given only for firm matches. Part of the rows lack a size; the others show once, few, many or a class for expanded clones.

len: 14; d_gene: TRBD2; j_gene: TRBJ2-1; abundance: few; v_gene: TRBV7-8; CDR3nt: TGTGCCAGCAGCTTCGGGCGGGGGGGCGATGAGCAGTTCTTC; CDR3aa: CASSFGRGGDEQFF
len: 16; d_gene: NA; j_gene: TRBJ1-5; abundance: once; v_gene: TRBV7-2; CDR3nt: TGTGCCAGCAGCTTAAACGGTCGAGTTAGCAATCAGCCCCAGCATTTT; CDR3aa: CASSLNGRVSNQPQHF
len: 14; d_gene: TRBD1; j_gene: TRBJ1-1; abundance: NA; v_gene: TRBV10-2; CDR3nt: TGCGCCAGCAACCCGGACAGGGTGAACACTGAAGCTTTCTTT; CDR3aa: CASNPDRVNTEAFF
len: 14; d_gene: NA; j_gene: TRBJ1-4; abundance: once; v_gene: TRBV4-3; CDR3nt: TGCGCCAGCAGCCAAGACGGCAGTAATGAAAAACTGTTTTTT; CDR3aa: CASSQDGSNEKLFF
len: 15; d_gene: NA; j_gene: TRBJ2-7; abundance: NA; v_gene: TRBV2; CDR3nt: TGTGCCAGCAGTGAATCGTCGGTCCCCTCCTACGAGCAGTACTTC; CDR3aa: CASSESSVPSYEQYF
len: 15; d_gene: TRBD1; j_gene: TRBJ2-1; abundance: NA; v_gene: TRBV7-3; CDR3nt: TGTGCCAGCAGCCCGGACAGGGGCTCCTACAATGAGCAGTTCTTC; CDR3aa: CASSPDRGSYNEQFF
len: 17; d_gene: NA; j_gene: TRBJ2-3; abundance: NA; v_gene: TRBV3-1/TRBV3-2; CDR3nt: TGTGCCAGCAGCCAAGAGGATGGCGGGATTAGCACAGATACGCAGTATTTT; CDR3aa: CASSQEDGGISTDTQYF
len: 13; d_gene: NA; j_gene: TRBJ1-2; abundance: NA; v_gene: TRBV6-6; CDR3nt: TGTGCCAGCAGCCCCGGGACTAACTATGGCTACACCTTC; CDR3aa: CASSPGTNYGYTF
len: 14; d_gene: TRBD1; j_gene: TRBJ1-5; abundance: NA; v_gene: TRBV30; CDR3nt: TGTGCCTGGGATACAGGGGGTGGCAATCAGCCCCAGCATTTT; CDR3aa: CAWDTGGGNQPQHF
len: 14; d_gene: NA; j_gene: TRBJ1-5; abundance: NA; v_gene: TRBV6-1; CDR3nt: TGTGCCAGCAGTGAGGGGGGGAGCAATCAGCCCCAGCATTTT; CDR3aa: CASSEGGSNQPQHF
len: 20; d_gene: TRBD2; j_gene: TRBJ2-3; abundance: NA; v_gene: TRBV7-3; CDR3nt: TGTGCCAGCAGCTCATTCCCCGGACTAGCGGGGGGGCCTAGCACAGATACGCAGTATTTT; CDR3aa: CASSSFPGLAGGPSTDTQYF
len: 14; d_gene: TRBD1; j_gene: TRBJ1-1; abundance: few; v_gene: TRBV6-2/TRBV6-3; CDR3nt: TGTGCCAGCAGTTACTCGGCGGGACAGGGTTGGGCTTTCTTT; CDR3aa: CASSYSAGQGWAFF
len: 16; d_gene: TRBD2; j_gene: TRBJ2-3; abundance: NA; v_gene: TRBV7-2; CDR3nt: TGTGCCAGCAGTTGGACTAGCGGGTTTAGCACAGATACGCAGTATTTT; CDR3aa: CASSWTSGFSTDTQYF
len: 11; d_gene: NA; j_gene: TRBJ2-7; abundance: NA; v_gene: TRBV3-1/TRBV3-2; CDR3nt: TGTGCCAGCAGCCAAGGATATCCGGTCGACTTC; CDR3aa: CASSQGYPVDF
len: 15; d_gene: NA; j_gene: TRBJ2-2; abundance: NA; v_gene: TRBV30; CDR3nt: TGTGCCTGGAGTGTACTCTCCTTGGGCACCGGGGAGCTGTTTTTT; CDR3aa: CAWSVLSLGTGELFF
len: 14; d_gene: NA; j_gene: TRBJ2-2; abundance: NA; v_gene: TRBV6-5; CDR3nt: TGTGCCAGCAGTGACTCGGTCAGAGCCGGGGAGCTGTTTTTT; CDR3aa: CASSDSVRAGELFF
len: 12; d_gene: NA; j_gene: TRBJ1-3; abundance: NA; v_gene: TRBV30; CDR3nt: TGTGCCTGGAGGGCCTCTGGAAACACCATATATTTT; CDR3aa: CAWRASGNTIYF
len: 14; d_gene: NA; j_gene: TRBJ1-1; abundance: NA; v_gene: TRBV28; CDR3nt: TGTGCCAGCAGTTTCCCCACGGAGAACACTGAAGCTTTCTTT; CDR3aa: CASSFPTENTEAFF
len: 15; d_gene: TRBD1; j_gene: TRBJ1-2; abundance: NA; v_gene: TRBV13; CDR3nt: TGTGCCAGCAGGCGCCAGGGGGCCCGGTCTATTGGCTACACCTTC; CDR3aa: CASRRQGARSIGYTF
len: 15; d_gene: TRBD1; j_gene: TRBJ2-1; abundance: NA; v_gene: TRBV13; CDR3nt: TGTGCCAGCAGCTTCCGCGGGACAGGGGTGAATGAGCAGTTCTTC; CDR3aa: CASSFRGTGVNEQFF
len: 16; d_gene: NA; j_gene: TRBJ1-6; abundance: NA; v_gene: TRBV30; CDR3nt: TGTGCCTGGAGCGGACGGTGGGGTTCCTATAATTCACCCCTCCACTTT; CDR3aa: CAWSGRWGSYNSPLHF
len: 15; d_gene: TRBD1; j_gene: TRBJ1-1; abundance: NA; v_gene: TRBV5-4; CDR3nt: TGTGCCAGCAGCAGGGGGGGACAGTTGAACACTGAAGCTTTCTTT; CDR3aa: CASSRGGQLNTEAFF
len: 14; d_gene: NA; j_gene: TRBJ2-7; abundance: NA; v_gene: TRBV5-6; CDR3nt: TGTGCCAGCAGCTTGGGGGGCAGCTCCTACGAGCAGTACTTC; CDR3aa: CASSLGGSSYEQYF
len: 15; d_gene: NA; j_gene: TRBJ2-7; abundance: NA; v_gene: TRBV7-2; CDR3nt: TGTGCCAGCAGCCGTGATCCCCTCGGGACCTACGAGCAGTACTTC; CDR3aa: CASSRDPLGTYEQYF
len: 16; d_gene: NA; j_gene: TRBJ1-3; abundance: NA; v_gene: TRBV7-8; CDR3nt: TGTGCCAGCAGCTTAGACAGGCCATTCTCTGGAAACACCATATATTTT; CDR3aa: CASSLDRPFSGNTIYF
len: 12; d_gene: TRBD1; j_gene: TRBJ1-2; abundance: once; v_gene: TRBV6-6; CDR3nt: TGTGCCGACAGGGGTGCTAACTATGGCTACACCTTC; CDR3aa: CADRGANYGYTF
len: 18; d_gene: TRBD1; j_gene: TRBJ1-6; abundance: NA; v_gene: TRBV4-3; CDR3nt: TGCGCCAGCAGCCAAAAATCCCCCGGGACAGGGTCTAATTCACCCCTCCACTTT; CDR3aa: CASSQKSPGTGSNSPLHF
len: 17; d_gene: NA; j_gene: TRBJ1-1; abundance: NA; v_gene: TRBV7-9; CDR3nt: TGTGCCAGCACCTCCCCACCGGGGGGACTAATGAACACTGAAGCTTTCTTT; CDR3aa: CASTSPPGGLMNTEAFF
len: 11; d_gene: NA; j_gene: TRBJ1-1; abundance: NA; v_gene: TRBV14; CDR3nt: TGTGCCAGCAGCCAGTGGAGTGAAGCTTTCTTT; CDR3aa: CASSQWSEAFF
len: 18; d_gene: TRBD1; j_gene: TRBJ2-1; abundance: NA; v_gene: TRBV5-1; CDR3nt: TGCGCCAGCAGCTTGTGGTCGGGACAGGGCCTAATTGGCAATGAGCAGTTCTTC; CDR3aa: CASSLWSGQGLIGNEQFF
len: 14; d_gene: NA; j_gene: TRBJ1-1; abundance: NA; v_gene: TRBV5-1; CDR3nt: TGCGCCAGCAGCTTCCTCCAAGCGGGGACTGAAGCTTTCTTT; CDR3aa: CASSFLQAGTEAFF
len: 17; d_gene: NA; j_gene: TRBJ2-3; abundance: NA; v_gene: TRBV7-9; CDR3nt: TGTGCCAGCAGCCAGGGGGTTGGAGGGGGAAATCGAGATACGCAGTATTTT; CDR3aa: CASSQGVGGGNRDTQYF
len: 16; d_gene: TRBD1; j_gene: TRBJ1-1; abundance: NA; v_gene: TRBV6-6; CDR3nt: TGTGCCAGCAATGGCCGGGACAGGGGACCGAACACTGAAGCTTTCTTT; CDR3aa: CASNGRDRGPNTEAFF
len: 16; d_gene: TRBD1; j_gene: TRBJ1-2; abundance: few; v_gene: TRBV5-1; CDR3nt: TGCGCCAGCAGCTTGGCCCCCGGGACAGCTAACTATGGCTACACCTTC; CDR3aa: CASSLAPGTANYGYTF
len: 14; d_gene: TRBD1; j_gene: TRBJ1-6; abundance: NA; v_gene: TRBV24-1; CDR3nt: TGTGCCACCCTTCCCGGGACAGGGTCCTCACCCCTCCACTTT; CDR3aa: CATLPGTGSSPLHF
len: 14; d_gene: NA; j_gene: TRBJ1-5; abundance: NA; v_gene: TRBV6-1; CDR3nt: TGTGCCAGCAGTGAAGGGGCAGGGCCTCAGCCCCAGCATTTT; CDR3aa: CASSEGAGPQPQHF
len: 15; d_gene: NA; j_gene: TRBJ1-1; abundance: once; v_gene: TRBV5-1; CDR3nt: TGCGCCAGCAGCTTACCCTCAGGGGTGAACACTGAAGCTTTCTTT; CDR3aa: CASSLPSGVNTEAFF
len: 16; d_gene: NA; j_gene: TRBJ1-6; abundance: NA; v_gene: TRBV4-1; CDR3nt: TGCGCCAGCAGCCAAGATAAGGGTTGGGGAAATTCACCCCTCCACTTT; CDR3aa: CASSQDKGWGNSPLHF
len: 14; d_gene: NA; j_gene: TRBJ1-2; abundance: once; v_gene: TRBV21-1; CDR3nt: TGTGCCAGCAGCAAAAGGAACAGGGGTGGCGGCTACACCTTC; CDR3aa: CASSKRNRGGGYTF
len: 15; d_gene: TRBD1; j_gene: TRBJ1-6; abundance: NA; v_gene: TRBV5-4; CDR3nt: TGTGCCAGCAGCCTGAAACAGGGGAATAATTCACCCCTCCACTTT; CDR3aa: CASSLKQGNNSPLHF